Reported below is one TCR beta chain. The data were obtained in a study of T cell responses to AZD1222 COVID-19 vaccine. Clones were sequenced by immunoSEQ multiplex PCR, and TCRdb holds only the in-frame ones, with some missing. The profile shows 90,000 to 130,000 clones, around 90% of them singletons. The TCR comes from an adult in good health. Sequenced material: peripheral blood, taken on day 0 of MenACWY control vaccination.

The CDR3, as DNA: TGTGCCAGCAGCCGTGGACTAGTCGGTGATACGCAGTATTTT. Its translation is CASSRGLVGDTQYF. V is TRBV3-1 (or the pseudogene TRBV3-2) and J is TRBJ2-3; 7 positions agree with TRBD2. This CDR3 contains 14 residues. From germline, CDR1 is LGHDT and CDR2 YNNKEL (reference sequence). With 4 bases clipped from V and 6 bases from J, the junction kept 7 bases outside the gene matches.